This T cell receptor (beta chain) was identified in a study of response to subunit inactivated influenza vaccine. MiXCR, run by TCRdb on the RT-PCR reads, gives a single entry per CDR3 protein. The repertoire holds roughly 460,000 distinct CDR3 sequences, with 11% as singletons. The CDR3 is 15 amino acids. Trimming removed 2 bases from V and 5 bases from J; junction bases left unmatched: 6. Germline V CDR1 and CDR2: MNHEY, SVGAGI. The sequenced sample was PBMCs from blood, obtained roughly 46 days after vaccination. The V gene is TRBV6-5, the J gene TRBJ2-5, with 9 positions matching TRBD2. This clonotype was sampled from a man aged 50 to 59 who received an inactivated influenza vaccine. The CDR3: CASSYGGLAGETQYF. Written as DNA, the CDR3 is TGTGCCAGCAGTTACGGGGGACTAGCAGGCGAGACCCAGTACTTC.